This TCR beta chain emerged from a study of vaccination effects on CD4 cells after COVID-19. Findings of the study overall: Common cold coronaviruses were cross-recognized by only 1 of 255 vaccine-induced clones in healthy vaccinees. A shortage of convalescent patients and an absence of early post-infection timepoints characterized the study.

As to this clone: Antigen specificity is unknown.

Only in-frame clones appear in the TCRdb table, and some are missing; sequencing was by immunoSEQ multiplex PCR. The sample contains about 74,000 clones, roughly four fifths of which appear only once. Once cultured for nine to ten days, the cells underwent separation to obtain CD4+ T cells. People in the vaccine group had not been infected with SARS-CoV-2 before, and their nucleocapsid antibodies were negative. Days 3 and 7 saw half the medium replaced with IL-2 medium. CDR3 size: 17 residues. CDR1 ENHRY and CDR2 SYGVKD come from the germline V gene. The trim removed 4 bases at V and 1 base at J, leaving 5 bases unmatched.

The V call is TRBV10-3, the J call TRBJ2-1; TRBD2 agrees at 12 bases. This TCR was sampled from a human donor who received a COVID-19 vaccine. The material was CD4+ T cells from PBMCs cultured without peptide, obtained before COVID-19 vaccination. CDR3 coding DNA: TGTGCCATCAGTGCGGGGCTAGCGGGGGGGTCCTACAATGAGCAGTTCTTC. Its translation: CAISAGLAGGSYNEQFF.